This TCR beta chain was retrieved from a study of cytomegalovirus exposure and HLA in healthy donors. Findings of the study overall: There were a few CMV-associated chains whose specificity for CMV antigens was confirmed in vitro. With DRB1 most and HLA-C fewest, TCR association rates differed between HLA loci in a later analysis.

On this clone: The antigen is unknown.

This CDR3 contains 14 residues. Germline-derived CDR1 and CDR2 are SNHLY and FYNNEI. The primer mix had 60 Vbeta and 13 Jbeta primers. Sequenced by immunoSEQ multiplex PCR; TCRdb stores in-frame clones only, minus some. This table has roughly 190,000 clones, around 78% appearing once. This rearrangement joins TRBV2 to TRBJ2-5; perhaps TRBD1 as D (5 bases). With the DNA end fitting TRBJ2-7 better, the J assignment may be wrong. The sample comprised PBMCs. The TCR was taken from a woman in her 30s in good health and CMV-seropositive. CDR3 DNA sequence: TGTGCCAGCAGGGGGCTCATGTTTTCCTACGAGCAGTACTTC. Its translation: CASRGLMFSYEQYF.